The 8 T cell receptor beta chains in this list originate from one sample, sequenced in a study of shared clonotypes between healthy human individuals. Naive-designated CD8 cells lacked CD45RO, were positively enriched for CCR7, and omitted terminally differentiated effector memory CD45RA+ cells. TCRdb's table, derived via immunoSEQ multiplex PCR, lists solely in-frame clones and lacks some. Here the sample spans 450,000 to 700,000 clones, around 95% being singletons. The sequencing sample was made of naive CD8+ T cells sorted from blood. These receptors were collected from a young woman in good health.

The V call is TRBV11-3, the J call TRBJ2-5; 8 positions match TRBD1. V lost 4 bases and J lost 0; bases outside the gene matches: 10. CDR3 size: 17 residues. CDR1 is SGHNT, CDR2 YENEEA, per germline. The CDR3 reads CASSSFTWTGHQETQYF. CDR3 sequence (DNA): TGTGCCAGCAGCTCCTTTACATGGACAGGGCACCAAGAGACCCAGTACTTC.

V and J are TRBV7-9 and TRBJ1-1; D is unclear. V lost 8 bases to trimming and J lost 0 bases, with 10 bases between them. There are 13 residues in the CDR3. Per germline, CDR1 SEHNR and CDR2 FQNEAQ (reference sequence). The CDR3 loop reads CASLVGMNTEAFF. In DNA, the CDR3 is TGTGCCAGCCTGGTGGGCATGAACACTGAAGCTTTCTTT.

This chain connects TRBV4-1 to TRBJ1-1, with D tentatively TRBD1 (5 bases). Trimming removed 1 base from V and 8 bases from J, with 11 bases in between. Germline V gene lookup returns CDR1 MGHRA and CDR2 YSYEKL. CDR3 length equals 13 residues. In DNA, the CDR3 is TGCGCCAGCAGCCAAGTCCCCAAGGGGGAAGCTTTCTTT. Translated, it gives CASSQVPKGEAFF.

This chain uses TRBV9 with TRBJ2-5; D is perhaps TRBD2 (6 bases). The V end was cut by 3 bases, the J end by 0 bases, with 9 bases between. This CDR3 comprises 14 residues. Germline CDR1 is SGDLS and CDR2 is YYNGEE. The CDR3 nucleotides are TGTGCCAGCAGCGCGGGAGATTACCAAGAGACCCAGTACTTC. It translates to CASSAGDYQETQYF.

This chain links TRBV5-4 with TRBJ2-7, with a possible D match to TRBD1 (6 bases). The V end was cut by 4 bases, the J end by 0 bases, with 11 bases between. The length of the CDR3 is 14 residues. Looked up from germline, CDR1 is SGHNT and CDR2 is YYREEE (reference sequence). The CDR3 protein is CASSVRDNSYEQYF. CDR3 coding DNA: TGTGCCAGCAGCGTCCGGGACAACTCCTACGAGCAGTACTTC.

This chain links TRBV4-1 with TRBJ2-7; perhaps TRBD2 as D (6 bases). Trimming stripped 7 bases from V and 4 bases from J, with 20 bases between. In germline, CDR1 is MGHRA, CDR2 YSYEKL. This CDR3 spans 15 amino acids. The CDR3 reads CASTYLVGGMYEQYF. The CDR3 bases are TGCGCCAGCACCTACTTGGTGGGAGGCATGTACGAGCAGTACTTC.

The V gene is TRBV5-6, the J gene TRBJ2-7; D ambiguous. The germline V gene has CDR1 SGHDT and CDR2 YYEEEE. The CDR3 length is 12 residues. V dropped 4 bases and J dropped 12 bases, with 17 bases sitting between them. The CDR3 sequence: CASSRSGSEWYF. As DNA, the CDR3 is TGTGCCAGCAGCCGGTCGGGCTCTGAGTGGTACTTC.

The rearrangement links TRBV28 to TRBJ2-1, with TRBD1 as a possible D gene (5 bases). This CDR3 has 16 residues. Germline V gene lookup returns CDR1 MDHEN and CDR2 SYDVKM. Trimming took 6 bases from V and 6 from J, leaving 21 bases between them. For the CDR3, the DNA is TGTGCCAGCAGCTTTGGGCACAGAATTAGGGGCAATGAGCAGTTCTTC. Translating gives CASSFGHRIRGNEQFF.